The 6 T cell receptor beta chains presented below share a single source sample, sequenced in a study of blood T cell repertoires in COVID-19. The table came from immunoSEQ multiplex PCR; TCRdb's copy has only in-frame clones and leaves some out. The sample holds fewer than 250,000 clones, over 90% seen once. Specimen: peripheral blood. These receptors were taken from a man aged 25 to 45 with COVID-19, enrolled during active disease.

This chain uses TRBV20-1 with TRBJ2-7; D is possibly TRBD2 (6 bases). Germline V CDR1 and CDR2: DFQATT, SNEGSKA (reference sequence). This CDR3 comprises 13 residues. With 3 bases removed from V and 7 bases from J, the gap between germline ends came to 16 bases. CDR3: CSASTGTYEEQYF. The CDR3 DNA reads as TGCAGTGCTAGTACGGGGACTTACGAGGAGCAGTACTTC.

In the case of this clone: This same CDR3 is encoded by further DNA sequences in the sample. The chain joins TRBV5-6 to TRBJ1-2; D remains ambiguous. Germline V gene sequence: CDR1 SGHDT, CDR2 YYEEEE. Deletions cut 0 bases from V and 1 base from J, with 4 bases between. CDR3 length: 13 amino acids. The CDR3 DNA sequence: TGTGCCAGCAGCTTGGGGCTTAACTATGGCTACACCTTC. Its protein product is CASSLGLNYGYTF.

This clone was seen repeatedly, ten times or more. The chain is built from TRBV13 and TRBJ1-2; 9 bases line up with TRBD1. CDR1 and CDR2 from the germline V gene are PRHDT and FYEKMQ (reference sequence). There are 17 residues in the CDR3. The V gene end was trimmed by 2 bases and the J gene end by 0 bases; junction bases not matched to a gene: 7. The chain's CDR3 is CASSLWDRADANYGYTF. The CDR3 DNA reads as TGTGCCAGCAGCTTATGGGACAGGGCCGACGCTAACTATGGCTACACCTTC.

This clone was counted once. This sequence joins TRBV18 and TRBJ1-2; D unclear. The CDR3 loop spans 14 amino acids. V dropped 0 bases and J dropped 6 bases, with 11 bases sitting between them. CDR1 and CDR2 from the germline V gene are KGHSH and LQKENI. The CDR3 coding sequence is TGTGCCAGCTCACCACCACCTTCCGGGGATGGCTACACCTTC. As protein: CASSPPPSGDGYTF.

The sample holds a few counts of this clone. The rearrangement uses TRBV29-1 and TRBJ2-7; TRBD1 matches at 7 bases. V was pared by 6 bases and J by 3 bases, with 5 bases of the junction left unmatched. Germline V gives CDR1 SQVTM, CDR2 ANQGSEA. The CDR3 contains 12 residues. The CDR3 DNA follows: TGCAGCGTAAGACAGGGCGGCTACGAGCAGTACTTC. Translated: CSVRQGGYEQYF.

This chain links TRBV6-2 or TRBV6-3 with TRBJ2-7; 7 nucleotides align to TRBD1. This CDR3 region has 17 residues. V was pared by 0 bases and J by 0 bases, with 8 bases of the junction left unmatched. Germline assignment: CDR1 MNHEY and CDR2 SVGEGT. CDR3 sequence: CASSYSWDRRNSYEQYF. The CDR3 nucleotides are TGTGCCAGCAGTTACTCTTGGGACAGAAGAAACTCCTACGAGCAGTACTTC.